The rows below give T cell receptor beta chains drawn from one sample of a study of vaccination effects on CD4 cells after COVID-19. No cognate antigen is known for these TCRs. The data were produced by immunoSEQ multiplex PCR, yet TCRdb's version contains in-frame clones alone and is incomplete. The profile shows approximately 78,000 clones, roughly four fifths of them singletons. This sample comprised CD4+ T cells from PBMCs cultured with HCoV-229E spike peptides, obtained after COVID-19 vaccination. The receptors shown here come from a human donor who received a COVID-19 vaccine. The CDR3 runs from the conserved cysteine through the conserved F or W. The order of the fields is CDR3 protein, J gene, V gene.

CDR3aa: CASSEAVGGGYGYTF; j_gene: TRBJ1-2; v_gene: TRBV2
CDR3aa: CASLFIGGQKGTDTQYF; j_gene: TRBJ2-3; v_gene: TRBV7-2
CDR3aa: CASFLAGGTDTQYF; j_gene: TRBJ2-3; v_gene: TRBV2
CDR3aa: CATSKTDRLTGELFF; j_gene: TRBJ2-2; v_gene: TRBV24-1
CDR3aa: CASSQGFSTDTQYF; j_gene: TRBJ2-3; v_gene: TRBV4-3
CDR3aa: CASSQMGDTEAFF; j_gene: TRBJ1-1; v_gene: TRBV3-1/TRBV3-2
CDR3aa: CASSFSEQPQHF; j_gene: TRBJ1-5; v_gene: TRBV12-3/TRBV12-4
CDR3aa: CASRPQGTIIEKLFF; j_gene: TRBJ1-4; v_gene: TRBV5-5
CDR3aa: CASSPRQRYYGYTF; j_gene: TRBJ1-2; v_gene: TRBV6-2/TRBV6-3
CDR3aa: CASTTGYTEAFF; j_gene: TRBJ1-1; v_gene: TRBV12-3/TRBV12-4
CDR3aa: CASSEDMGLGTQYF; j_gene: TRBJ2-5; v_gene: TRBV6-1
CDR3aa: CASSQVGEAGGNEQFF; j_gene: TRBJ2-1; v_gene: TRBV3-1/TRBV3-2
CDR3aa: CASSKGLEGVVSEAFF; j_gene: TRBJ1-1; v_gene: TRBV21-1
CDR3aa: CASRPGQGANTGELFF; j_gene: TRBJ2-2; v_gene: TRBV4-1
CDR3aa: CSVESVNYGYTF; j_gene: TRBJ1-2; v_gene: TRBV29-1
CDR3aa: CASSHTAWTGSNTGELFF; j_gene: TRBJ2-2; v_gene: TRBV7-2
CDR3aa: CASSPQGLTQETQYF; j_gene: TRBJ2-5; v_gene: TRBV11-2
CDR3aa: CATGGEVRRGYTF; j_gene: TRBJ1-2; v_gene: TRBV5-4
CDR3aa: CASSLMTEQETQYF; j_gene: TRBJ2-5; v_gene: TRBV5-1
CDR3aa: CAVGDSLNEQFF; j_gene: TRBJ2-1; v_gene: TRBV24-1
CDR3aa: CASSEHPNQPQHF; j_gene: TRBJ1-5; v_gene: TRBV6-1
CDR3aa: CASSQRQGADTQYF; j_gene: TRBJ2-3; v_gene: TRBV4-3